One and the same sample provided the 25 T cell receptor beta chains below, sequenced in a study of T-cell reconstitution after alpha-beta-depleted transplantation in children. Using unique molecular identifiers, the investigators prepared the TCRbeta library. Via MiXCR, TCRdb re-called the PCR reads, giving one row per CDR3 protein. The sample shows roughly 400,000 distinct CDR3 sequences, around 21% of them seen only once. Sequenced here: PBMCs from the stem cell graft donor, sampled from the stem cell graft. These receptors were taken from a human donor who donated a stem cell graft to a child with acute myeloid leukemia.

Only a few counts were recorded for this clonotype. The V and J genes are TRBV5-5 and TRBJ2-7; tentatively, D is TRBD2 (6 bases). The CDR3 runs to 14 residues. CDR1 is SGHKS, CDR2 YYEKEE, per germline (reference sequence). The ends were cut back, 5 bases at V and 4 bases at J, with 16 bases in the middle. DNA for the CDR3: TGTGCCAGCAGACTAGCCAAAGGGGATTACGAGCAGTACTTC. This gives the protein CASRLAKGDYEQYF.

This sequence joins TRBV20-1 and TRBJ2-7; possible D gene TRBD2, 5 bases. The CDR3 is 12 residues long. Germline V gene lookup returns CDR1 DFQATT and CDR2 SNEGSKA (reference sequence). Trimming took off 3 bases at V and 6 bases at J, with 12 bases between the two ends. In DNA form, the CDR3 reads TGCAGTGCTAGGAGGGTGACAAGCGAGCAGTACTTC. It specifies CSARRVTSEQYF.

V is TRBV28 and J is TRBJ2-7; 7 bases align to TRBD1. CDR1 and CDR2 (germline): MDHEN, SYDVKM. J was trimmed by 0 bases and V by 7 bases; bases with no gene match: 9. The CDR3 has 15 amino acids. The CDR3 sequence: CASIQDRRYSYEQYF. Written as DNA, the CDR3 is TGTGCCAGCATCCAGGACAGGCGTTACTCCTACGAGCAGTACTTC. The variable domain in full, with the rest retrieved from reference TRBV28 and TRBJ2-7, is DVKVTQSSRYLVKRTGEKVFLECVQDMDHENMFWYRQDPGLGLRLIYFSYDVKMKEKGDIPEGYSVSREKKERFSLILESASTNQTSMYLCASIQDRRYSYEQYFGPGTRLTVT.

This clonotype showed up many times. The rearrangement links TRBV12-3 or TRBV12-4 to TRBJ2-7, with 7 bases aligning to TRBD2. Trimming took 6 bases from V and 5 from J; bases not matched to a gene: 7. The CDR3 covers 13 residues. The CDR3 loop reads CASRLTSIHEQYF. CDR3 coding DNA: TGTGCCAGCAGATTGACTAGCATCCACGAGCAGTACTTC.

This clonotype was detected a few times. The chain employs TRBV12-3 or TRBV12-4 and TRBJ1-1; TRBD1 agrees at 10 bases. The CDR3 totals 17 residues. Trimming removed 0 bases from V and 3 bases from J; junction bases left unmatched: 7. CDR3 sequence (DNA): TGTGCCAGCAGTTTAGCTTCGAGCGGGACAGGGGACACTGAAGCTTTCTTT. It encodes CASSLASSGTGDTEAFF.

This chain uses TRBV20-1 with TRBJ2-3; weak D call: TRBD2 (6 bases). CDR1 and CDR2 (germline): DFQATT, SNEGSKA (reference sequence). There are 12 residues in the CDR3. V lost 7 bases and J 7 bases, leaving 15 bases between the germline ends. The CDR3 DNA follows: TGCAGTGTGCGGGACTTCCCAAATACGCAGTATTTT. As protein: CSVRDFPNTQYF.

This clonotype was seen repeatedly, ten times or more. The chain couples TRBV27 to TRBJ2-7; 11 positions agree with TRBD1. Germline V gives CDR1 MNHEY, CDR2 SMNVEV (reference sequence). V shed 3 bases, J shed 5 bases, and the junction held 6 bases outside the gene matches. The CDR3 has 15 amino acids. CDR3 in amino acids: CASSFLGQGADEQYF. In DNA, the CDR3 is TGTGCCAGCAGTTTCCTAGGACAGGGGGCCGACGAGCAGTACTTC.

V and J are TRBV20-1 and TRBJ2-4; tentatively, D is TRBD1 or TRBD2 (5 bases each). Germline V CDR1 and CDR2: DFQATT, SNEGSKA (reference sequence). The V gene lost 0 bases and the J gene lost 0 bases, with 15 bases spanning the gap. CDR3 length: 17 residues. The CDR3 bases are TGCAGTGCTAGAGATCATGGGGACGCCTTAGCCAAAAACATTCAGTACTTC. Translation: CSARDHGDALAKNIQYF.

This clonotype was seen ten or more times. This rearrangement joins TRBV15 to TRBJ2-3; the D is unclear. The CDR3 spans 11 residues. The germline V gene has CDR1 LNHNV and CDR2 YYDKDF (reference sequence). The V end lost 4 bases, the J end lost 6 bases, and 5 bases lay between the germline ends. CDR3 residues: CATSKGDTQYF. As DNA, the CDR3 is TGTGCCACCAGCAAGGGCGATACGCAGTATTTT.

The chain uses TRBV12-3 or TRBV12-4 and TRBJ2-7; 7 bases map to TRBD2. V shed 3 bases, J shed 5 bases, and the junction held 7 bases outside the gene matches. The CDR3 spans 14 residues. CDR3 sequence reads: CASSLGGRVDEQYF. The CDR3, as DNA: TGTGCCAGCAGTTTGGGTGGGAGGGTCGACGAGCAGTACTTC.

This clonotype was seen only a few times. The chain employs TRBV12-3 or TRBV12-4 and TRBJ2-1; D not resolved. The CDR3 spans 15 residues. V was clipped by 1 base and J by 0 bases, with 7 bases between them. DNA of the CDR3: TGTGCCAGCAGTTTAGGCTGGAGCTCCTACAATGAGCAGTTCTTC. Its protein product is CASSLGWSSYNEQFF.

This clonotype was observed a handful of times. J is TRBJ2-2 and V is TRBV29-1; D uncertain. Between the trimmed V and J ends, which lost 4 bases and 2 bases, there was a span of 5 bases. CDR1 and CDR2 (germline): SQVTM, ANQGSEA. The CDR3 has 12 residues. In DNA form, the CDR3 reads TGCAGCGTTGGTCCCAACACCGGGGAGCTGTTTTTT. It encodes CSVGPNTGELFF.

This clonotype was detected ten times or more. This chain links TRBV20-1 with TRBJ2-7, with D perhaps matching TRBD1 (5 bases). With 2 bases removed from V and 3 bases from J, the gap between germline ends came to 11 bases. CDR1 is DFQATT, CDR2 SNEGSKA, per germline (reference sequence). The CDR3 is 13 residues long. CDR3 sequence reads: CSARRRDGYEQYF. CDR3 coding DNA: TGCAGTGCTAGACGCAGGGATGGCTACGAGCAGTACTTC.

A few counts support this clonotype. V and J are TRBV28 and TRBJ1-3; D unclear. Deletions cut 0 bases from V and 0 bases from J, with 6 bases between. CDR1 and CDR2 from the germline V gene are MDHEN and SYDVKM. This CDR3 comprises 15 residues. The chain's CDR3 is CASSLWANSGNTIYF. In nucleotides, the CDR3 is TGTGCCAGCAGTTTATGGGCCAACTCTGGAAACACCATATATTTT.

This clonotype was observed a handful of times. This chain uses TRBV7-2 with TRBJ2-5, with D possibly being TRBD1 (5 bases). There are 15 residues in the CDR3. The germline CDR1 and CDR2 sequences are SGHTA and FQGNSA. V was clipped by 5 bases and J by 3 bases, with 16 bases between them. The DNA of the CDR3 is TGTGCCAGCAGCATCCCAGGGAATGCCAAAGAGACCCAGTACTTC. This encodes CASSIPGNAKETQYF.

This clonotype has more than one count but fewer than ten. The CDR3 nucleotides are TGTGCCAGCAGGAGACTAGCGGGAGGGGTAGAGACCCAGTACTTC. It translates to CASRRLAGGVETQYF. V and J are TRBV12-3 or TRBV12-4 and TRBJ2-5; 14 nucleotides agree with TRBD2. The CDR3 runs 15 residues. Unmatched junction bases numbered 4, after V lost 6 bases and J lost 4 bases.

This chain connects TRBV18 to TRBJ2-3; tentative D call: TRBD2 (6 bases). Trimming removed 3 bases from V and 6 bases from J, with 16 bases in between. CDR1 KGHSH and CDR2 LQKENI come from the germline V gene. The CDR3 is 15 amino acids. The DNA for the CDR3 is TGTGCCAGCTCACCTTCCCCGACTAGTTACGATACGCAGTATTTT. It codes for CASSPSPTSYDTQYF.

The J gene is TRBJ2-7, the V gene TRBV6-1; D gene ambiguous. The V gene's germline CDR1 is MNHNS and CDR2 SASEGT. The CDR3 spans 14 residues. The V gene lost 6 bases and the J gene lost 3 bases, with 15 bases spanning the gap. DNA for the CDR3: TGTGCCAGCAGACAAGGAAGGATGGACTACGAGCAGTACTTC. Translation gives CASRQGRMDYEQYF.

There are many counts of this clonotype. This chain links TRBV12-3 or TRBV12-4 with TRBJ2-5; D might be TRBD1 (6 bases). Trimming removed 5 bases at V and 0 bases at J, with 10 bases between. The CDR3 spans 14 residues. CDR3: CASSLGQNQETQYF. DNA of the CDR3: TGTGCCAGCAGTCTCGGACAGAACCAAGAGACCCAGTACTTC.

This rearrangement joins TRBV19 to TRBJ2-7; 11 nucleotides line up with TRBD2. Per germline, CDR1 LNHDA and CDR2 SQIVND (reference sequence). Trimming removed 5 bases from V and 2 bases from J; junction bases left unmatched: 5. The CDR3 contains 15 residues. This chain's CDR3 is CASSALGLAAYEQYF. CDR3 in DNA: TGTGCCAGTAGTGCCTTGGGACTAGCGGCCTACGAGCAGTACTTC. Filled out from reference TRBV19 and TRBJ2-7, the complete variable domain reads DGGITQSPKYLFRKEGQNVTLSCEQNLNHDAMYWYRQDPGQGLRLIYYSQIVNDFQKGDIAEGYSVSREKKESFPLTVTSAQKNPTAFYLCASSALGLAAYEQYFGPGTRLTVT.

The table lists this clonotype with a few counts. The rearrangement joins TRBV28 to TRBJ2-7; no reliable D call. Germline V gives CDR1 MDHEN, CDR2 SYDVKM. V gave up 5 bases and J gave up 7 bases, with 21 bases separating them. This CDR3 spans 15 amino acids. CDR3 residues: CASSTPSRAGREQYF. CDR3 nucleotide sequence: TGTGCCAGCAGTACGCCAAGCCGGGCCGGAAGGGAGCAGTACTTC.

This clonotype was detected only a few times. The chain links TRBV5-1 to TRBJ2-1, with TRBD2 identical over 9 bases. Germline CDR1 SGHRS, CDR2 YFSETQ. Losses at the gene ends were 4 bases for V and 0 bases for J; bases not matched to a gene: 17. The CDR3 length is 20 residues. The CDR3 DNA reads TGCGCCAGCAGCCCCTGGGTTAGCGGGAGTTTCCTAAGCTCCTACAATGAGCAGTTCTTC. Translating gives CASSPWVSGSFLSSYNEQFF. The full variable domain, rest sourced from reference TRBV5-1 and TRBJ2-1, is KAGVTQTPRYLIKTRGQQVTLSCSPISGHRSVSWYQQTPGQGLQFLFEYFSETQRNKGNFPGRFSGRQFSNSRSEMNVSTLELGDSALYLCASSPWVSGSFLSSYNEQFFGPGTRLTVL.

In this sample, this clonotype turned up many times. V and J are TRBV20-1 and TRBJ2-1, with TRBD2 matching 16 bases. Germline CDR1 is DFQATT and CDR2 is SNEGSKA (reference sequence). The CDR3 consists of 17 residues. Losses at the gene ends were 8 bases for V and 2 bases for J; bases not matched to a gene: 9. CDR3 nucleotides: TGCAGTACCGGGACTAGCGGGAGGGCCGGCGCCTACAATGAGCAGTTCTTC. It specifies CSTGTSGRAGAYNEQFF.

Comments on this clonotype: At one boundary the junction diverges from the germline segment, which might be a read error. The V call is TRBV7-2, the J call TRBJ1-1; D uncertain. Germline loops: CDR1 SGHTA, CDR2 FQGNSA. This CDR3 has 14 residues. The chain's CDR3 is CSSSLVSYGLEAFF. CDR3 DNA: TGTTCCAGCAGCTTGGTTTCCTACGGGCTTGAAGCTTTCTTT.

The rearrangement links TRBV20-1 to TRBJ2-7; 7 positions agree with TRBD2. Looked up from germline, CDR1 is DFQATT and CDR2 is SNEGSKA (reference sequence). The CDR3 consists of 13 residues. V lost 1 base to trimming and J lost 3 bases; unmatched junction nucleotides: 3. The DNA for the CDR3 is TGCAGTGCTAGAGGGGACTATGGCTACGAGCAGTACTTC. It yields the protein CSARGDYGYEQYF.